The 15 T cell receptor beta chains reported below all come from one sample, sequenced in a study of T cells in Graves' hyperthyroidism and ophthalmopathy. Using RNA transcripts as the source, TCR beta CDR3 regions were amplified. Carried out on the TCR CDR3, a first-round RT-PCR used the HTBI primer set. TCRdb reprocessed the multiplex PCR reads via MiXCR and lists one record per CDR3 protein. This table has 450,000 to 600,000 distinct CDR3 sequences, nearly 20% appearing once. The sequencing input was blood. The receptors come from a man aged 35 to 55 with Graves' ophthalmopathy.

V is TRBV3-1 and J is TRBJ2-3; D is unresolved. The V gene lost 7 bases and the J gene lost 4 bases, with 18 bases spanning the gap. The CDR3 has 15 residues. Germline-derived CDR1 and CDR2 are LGHDT and YNNKEL (reference sequence). CDR3 sequence: CASTKQPQSADTQYF. CDR3 in DNA: TGTGCCAGCACCAAACAACCCCAAAGCGCAGATACGCAGTATTTT.

In its sample, this clonotype was seen a few times. The gene calls are TRBV14 and TRBJ2-2; a weak D match, TRBD1 (5 bases). CDR3 size: 14 residues. Trimming cost V 4 bases and J 4 bases, with 10 bases left between them. Germline V lookup: CDR1 SGHDN, CDR2 FVKESK. CDR3 sequence reads: CASSRRQLTGELFF. The CDR3 DNA reads TGTGCCAGCAGCCGACGACAGCTCACCGGGGAGCTGTTTTTT.

This clonotype was counted between two and nine times. The chain uses TRBV7-8 and TRBJ2-1, with D possibly TRBD1 on 6 matching bases. The V gene lost 4 bases and the J gene lost 4 bases, with 11 bases spanning the gap. Germline CDR1 and CDR2: SGHVS and FQNEAQ. The CDR3 extends over 14 amino acids. The CDR3 DNA reads as TGTGCCAGCAGCTCCGGACAGATTTACAATGAGCAGTTCTTC. This encodes CASSSGQIYNEQFF. The variable domain in full, with the rest retrieved from reference TRBV7-8 and TRBJ2-1, is GAGVSQSPRYKVAKRGQDVALRCDPISGHVSLFWYQQALGQGPEFLTYFQNEAQLDKSGLPSDRFFAERPEGSVSTLKIQRTQQEDSAVYLCASSSGQIYNEQFFGPGTRLTVL.

The chain couples TRBV15 to TRBJ2-7; 8 nucleotides line up with TRBD1. V lost 0 bases, J lost 3 bases, and 4 bases stayed unmatched. The CDR3 contains 15 residues. Looked up from germline, CDR1 is LNHNV and CDR2 is YYDKDF (reference sequence). The CDR3 DNA follows: TGTGCCACCAGCAGAGAAATAGGACAGGGCTACGAGCAGTACTTC. Residues: CATSREIGQGYEQYF.

This clonotype was picked up many times. The rearrangement links TRBV11-2 to TRBJ1-1; a possible D gene is TRBD1 (6 bases). With 6 bases removed from V and 1 base from J, the gap between germline ends came to 15 bases. There are 15 residues in the CDR3. Germline CDR1 is SGHAT and CDR2 is FQNNGV. The CDR3 reads CASSLRGGGNTEAFF. The CDR3 region has the DNA TGTGCCAGCAGTCTTAGAGGGGGAGGGAACACTGAAGCTTTCTTT.

The CDR3 protein is CASSTHTTGGTETQYF. For the CDR3, the DNA is TGTGCCAGCAGCACCCACACCACAGGGGGCACGGAGACCCAGTACTTC. The J gene is TRBJ2-5, the V gene TRBV9; 9 nucleotides line up with TRBD1. With V trimmed by 4 bases and J by 5 bases, 12 bases remained unmatched. The CDR3 runs 16 residues. Germline V lookup: CDR1 SGDLS, CDR2 YYNGEE.

This clonotype has a handful of counts. The chain has TRBV7-6 and TRBJ2-5; unclear D gene. Germline CDR1 and CDR2: SGHVS and FNYEAQ. The CDR3 has 17 residues. V lost 4 bases, J lost 1 base, and 19 bases lay in between. The CDR3 DNA is TGTGCCAGCAGCTCTGAAGTAACCCTCTCCCTCCAAGAGACCCAGTACTTC. This encodes CASSSEVTLSLQETQYF. The complete variable domain, with remaining parts taken from reference TRBV7-6 and TRBJ2-5, reads GAGVSQSPRYKVTKRGQDVALRCDPISGHVSLYWYRQALGQGPEFLTYFNYEAQQDKSGLPNDRFSAERPEGSISTLTIQRTEQRDSAMYRCASSSEVTLSLQETQYFGPGTRLLVL.

This clonotype was recorded at least ten times. The gene calls are TRBV20-1 and TRBJ2-3; weak D call: TRBD2 (6 bases). CDR3 length: 13 amino acids. V was cut by 3 bases and J by 4 bases, with 11 bases left in between. In germline, CDR1 is DFQATT, CDR2 SNEGSKA (reference sequence). The CDR3 bases are TGCAGTGCTAGCGGGAGTTTTGCAGATACGCAGTATTTT. Protein: CSASGSFADTQYF.

This clonotype was counted ten times or more. The chain employs TRBV2 and TRBJ1-5; TRBD1 aligns across 7 bases. CDR1 SNHLY and CDR2 FYNNEI come from the germline V gene. The CDR3 length is 15 residues. Trimming took 3 bases from V and 6 from J; bases not matched to a gene: 8. CDR3 sequence: CASSEVGGAGQPQHF. The DNA for the CDR3 is TGTGCCAGCAGTGAGGTAGGGGGCGCCGGTCAGCCCCAGCATTTT.

The CDR3 DNA sequence: TGCGCCAGCAGCTGGGGTTCTAACAATGAGCAGTTCTTC. It codes for CASSWGSNNEQFF. This chain joins TRBV5-1 and TRBJ2-1, with D hard to call. Germline CDR1 reads SGHRS; CDR2 reads YFSETQ. The CDR3 consists of 13 residues. V was trimmed by 3 bases and J by 5 bases, leaving 9 bases between them. The entire variable domain, with the rest obtained from reference TRBV5-1 and TRBJ2-1, is as follows: KAGVTQTPRYLIKTRGQQVTLSCSPISGHRSVSWYQQTPGQGLQFLFEYFSETQRNKGNFPGRFSGRQFSNSRSEMNVSTLELGDSALYLCASSWGSNNEQFFGPGTRLTVL.

This clonotype was observed a few times. Written as DNA, the CDR3 is TGTGCCATCAGTAAGGGACATGCCCAAGAGACCCAGTACTTC. Protein sequence: CAISKGHAQETQYF. This chain connects TRBV10-3 to TRBJ2-5, with a weak D call TRBD1 (6 bases). Trimming shortened V by 5 bases and J by 1 base, and 11 bases separated the two germline ends. The CDR3 covers 14 residues. Germline V CDR1 and CDR2: ENHRY, SYGVKD.

The rearrangement links TRBV7-3 to TRBJ2-3; 8 bases fit TRBD1. CDR3 length equals 17 residues. The ends lost 4 bases at V and 4 bases at J; junction bases unmatched: 13. In germline, CDR1 is SGHTA, CDR2 FQGTGA. CDR3: CASSSEPTGESADTQYF. DNA of the CDR3: TGTGCCAGCAGCTCAGAGCCGACAGGGGAAAGCGCAGATACGCAGTATTTT.

This clonotype was seen a handful of times. J is TRBJ1-1 and V is TRBV10-3, with TRBD1 as a possible D gene (5 bases). CDR1 and CDR2 from the germline V gene are ENHRY and SYGVKD. Trimming took off 4 bases at V and 0 bases at J, with 9 bases between the two ends. CDR3 length: 14 amino acids. The CDR3 sequence is CAISGGGLNTEAFF. CDR3 DNA sequence: TGTGCCATCAGTGGGGGCGGATTGAACACTGAAGCTTTCTTT.

This clonotype appeared a few times. The chain joins TRBV6-1 to TRBJ2-7; 9 nucleotides align to TRBD1. Trimming at V came to 6 bases and at J to 0 bases, leaving 12 bases not matched to a gene. Germline V CDR1 and CDR2: MNHNS, SASEGT. The CDR3 sequence is 17 residues long. DNA of the CDR3: TGTGCCAGCAGAAAAAACCCGGGACAGGGTTCCTCCTACGAGCAGTACTTC. Translating it yields CASRKNPGQGSSYEQYF.

This clonotype has only one observation. The chain joins TRBV19 to TRBJ2-7; 15 bases are shared with TRBD2. CDR1 is LNHDA, CDR2 SQIVND, per germline (reference sequence). The CDR3 is 19 residues long. Trimming cost V 2 bases and J 3 bases; bases outside gene matches: 11. CDR3 in DNA: TGTGCCAGTAGTATATTAATCGCCGGGACTAGCGGGAGGAACTACGAGCAGTACTTC. The encoded protein is CASSILIAGTSGRNYEQYF.